This T cell receptor beta chain was sequenced during a study of early T cells in non-severe SARS-CoV-2 infection. The CDR3 length is 17 residues. CDR1 is SGHAT, CDR2 FQNNGV, per germline. V lost 2 bases and J lost 2; bases outside the gene matches: 6. Unique molecular identifier tags were affixed to discrete cDNA molecules. TCRdb reprocessed the 5' RACE reads with MiXCR, giving one entry per CDR3 protein. This table has about 76,000 distinct CDR3 sequences, over 9% appearing once. The sequenced sample was whole blood. The chain combines TRBV11-2 with TRBJ2-2; 9 bases map to TRBD1. The clonotype comes from an adult who was a healthcare worker with PCR-confirmed SARS-CoV-2 infection or an uninfected control (not recorded which). The CDR3 here is CASSLIRTGANTGELFF. CDR3 DNA sequence: TGTGCCAGCAGCTTAATTCGGACAGGGGCCAACACCGGGGAGCTGTTTTTT.